This T cell receptor (beta chain) was recorded in a study of shared clonotypes between healthy human individuals. Study outcomes and limitations: The generation probabilities recorded for non-shared clonotypes fell below those of clonotypes shared by all four donors.

Replicate PCRs from sorted subsets contained approximately 190 ng DNA, which is around 30,000 T cell genomes. Sequencing was performed with immunoSEQ multiplex PCR; in TCRdb, only in-frame clones are kept and a portion is missing. The sample has 1,100,000 or so clones, around 78% seen once. CD4+ cells underwent separation, giving CD45RA+ naive and CD45RA-negative memory subsets. Concerning this clone itself: Its antigen is currently unknown.

Trimming at V came to 4 bases and at J to 4 bases, leaving 2 bases not matched to a gene. The germline CDR1 and CDR2 sequences are WSHSY and SAAADI. The CDR3 extends over 13 amino acids. Sequencing input: memory CD4+ T cells from PBMCs. The subset denotes: CD45RA-negative fraction. The origin of this receptor is a man in his late teens or twenties in good health. Some clones in this sample may be carry-over from other donors' samples. The chain recombines TRBV10-2 with TRBJ2-3; 7 nucleotides agree with TRBD1. CDR3 in amino acids: CASSGQGPDTQYF. The DNA of the CDR3 is TGCGCCAGCAGTGGACAGGGACCAGATACGCAGTATTTT.